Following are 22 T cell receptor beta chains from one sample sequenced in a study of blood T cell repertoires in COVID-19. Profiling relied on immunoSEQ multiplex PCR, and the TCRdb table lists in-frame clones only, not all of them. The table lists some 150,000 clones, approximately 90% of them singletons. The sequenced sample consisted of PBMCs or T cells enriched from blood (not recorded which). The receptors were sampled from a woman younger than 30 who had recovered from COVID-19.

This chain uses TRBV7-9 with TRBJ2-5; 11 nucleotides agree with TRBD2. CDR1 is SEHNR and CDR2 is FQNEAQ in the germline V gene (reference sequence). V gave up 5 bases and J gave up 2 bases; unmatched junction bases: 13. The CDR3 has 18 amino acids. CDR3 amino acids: CASSPRGGTSGQQETQYF. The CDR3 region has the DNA TGTGCCAGCAGCCCCCGCGGGGGGACTAGCGGCCAGCAAGAGACCCAGTACTTC. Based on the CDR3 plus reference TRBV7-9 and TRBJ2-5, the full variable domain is DTGVSQNPRHKITKRGQNVTFRCDPISEHNRLYWYRQTLGQGPEFLTYFQNEAQLEKSRLLSDRFSAERPKGSFSTLEIQRTEQGDSAMYLCASSPRGGTSGQQETQYFGPGTRLLVL.

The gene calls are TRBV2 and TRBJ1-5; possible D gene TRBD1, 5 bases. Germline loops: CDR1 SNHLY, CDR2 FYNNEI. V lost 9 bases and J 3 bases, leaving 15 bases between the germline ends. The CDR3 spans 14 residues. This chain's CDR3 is CARGGADFNQPQHF. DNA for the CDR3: TGTGCCAGGGGCGGGGCTGACTTCAATCAGCCCCAGCATTTT.

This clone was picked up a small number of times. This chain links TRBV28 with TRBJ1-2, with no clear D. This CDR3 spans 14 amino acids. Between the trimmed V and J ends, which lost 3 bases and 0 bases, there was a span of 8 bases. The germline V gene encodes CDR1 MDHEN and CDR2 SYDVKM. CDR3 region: CASSLTEANYGYTF. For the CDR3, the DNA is TGTGCCAGCAGTTTGACCGAGGCTAACTATGGCTACACCTTC.

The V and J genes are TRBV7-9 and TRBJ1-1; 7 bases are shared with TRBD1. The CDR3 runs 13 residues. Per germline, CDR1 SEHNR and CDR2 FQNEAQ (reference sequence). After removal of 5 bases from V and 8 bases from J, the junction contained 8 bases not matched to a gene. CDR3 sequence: CASSEQPGGEAFF. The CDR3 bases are TGTGCCAGCAGCGAACAACCAGGGGGAGAAGCTTTCTTT. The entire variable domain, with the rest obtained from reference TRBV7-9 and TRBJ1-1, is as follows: DTGVSQNPRHKITKRGQNVTFRCDPISEHNRLYWYRQTLGQGPEFLTYFQNEAQLEKSRLLSDRFSAERPKGSFSTLEIQRTEQGDSAMYLCASSEQPGGEAFFGQGTRLTVV.

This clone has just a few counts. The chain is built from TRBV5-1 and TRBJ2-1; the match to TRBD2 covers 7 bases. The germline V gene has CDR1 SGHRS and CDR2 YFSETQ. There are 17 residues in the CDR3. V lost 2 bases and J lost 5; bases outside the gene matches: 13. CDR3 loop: CASSLSPAGEFNNEQFF. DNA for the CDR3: TGCGCCAGCAGCTTAAGCCCGGCGGGAGAGTTCAACAATGAGCAGTTCTTC. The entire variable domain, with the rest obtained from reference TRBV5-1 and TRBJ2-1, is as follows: KAGVTQTPRYLIKTRGQQVTLSCSPISGHRSVSWYQQTPGQGLQFLFEYFSETQRNKGNFPGRFSGRQFSNSRSEMNVSTLELGDSALYLCASSLSPAGEFNNEQFFGPGTRLTVL.

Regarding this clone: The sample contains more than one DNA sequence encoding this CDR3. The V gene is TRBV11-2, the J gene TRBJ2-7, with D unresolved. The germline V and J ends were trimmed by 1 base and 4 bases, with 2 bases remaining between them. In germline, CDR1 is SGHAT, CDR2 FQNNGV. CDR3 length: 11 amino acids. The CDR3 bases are TGTGCCAGCAGCTTAGCGTACGAGCAGTACTTC. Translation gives CASSLAYEQYF.

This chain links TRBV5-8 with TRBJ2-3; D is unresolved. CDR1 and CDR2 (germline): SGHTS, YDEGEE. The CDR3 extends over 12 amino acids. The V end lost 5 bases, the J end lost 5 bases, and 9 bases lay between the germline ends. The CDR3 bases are TGTGCCAGCAGGGCTACGGGAGATACGCAGTATTTT. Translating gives CASRATGDTQYF.

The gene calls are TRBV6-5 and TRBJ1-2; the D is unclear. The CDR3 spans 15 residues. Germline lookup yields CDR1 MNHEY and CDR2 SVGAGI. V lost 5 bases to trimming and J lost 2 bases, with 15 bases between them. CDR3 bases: TGTGCCAGCAGTCTTAGCCCGGGAAGGAACTATGGCTACACCTTC. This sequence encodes CASSLSPGRNYGYTF.

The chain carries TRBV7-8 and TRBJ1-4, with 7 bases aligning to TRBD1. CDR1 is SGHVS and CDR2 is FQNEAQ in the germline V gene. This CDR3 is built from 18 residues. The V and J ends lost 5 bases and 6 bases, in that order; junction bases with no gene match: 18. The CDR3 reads CASSPDWTEPRGDEKLFF. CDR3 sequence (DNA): TGTGCCAGCAGCCCCGATTGGACAGAGCCCAGGGGGGATGAAAAACTGTTTTTT.

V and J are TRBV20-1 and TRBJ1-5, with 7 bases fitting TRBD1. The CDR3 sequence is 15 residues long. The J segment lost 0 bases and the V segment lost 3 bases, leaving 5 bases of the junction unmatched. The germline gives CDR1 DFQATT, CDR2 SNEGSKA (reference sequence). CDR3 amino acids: CSASRDSYSNQPQHF. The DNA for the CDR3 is TGCAGTGCTAGTAGGGACAGTTATAGCAATCAGCCCCAGCATTTT.

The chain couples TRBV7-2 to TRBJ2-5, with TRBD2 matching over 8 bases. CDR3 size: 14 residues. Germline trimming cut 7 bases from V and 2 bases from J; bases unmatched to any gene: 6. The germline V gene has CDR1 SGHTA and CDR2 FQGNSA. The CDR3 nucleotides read TGTGCCAGCAAATTTAGCGGGGTACAAGAGACCCAGTACTTC. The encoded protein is CASKFSGVQETQYF.

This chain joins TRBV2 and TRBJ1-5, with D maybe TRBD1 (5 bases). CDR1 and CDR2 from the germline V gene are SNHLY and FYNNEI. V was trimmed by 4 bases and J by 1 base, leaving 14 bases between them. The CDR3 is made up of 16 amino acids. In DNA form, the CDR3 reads TGTGCCAGCAGTGTTTTGGGGCCCACCAGCAATCAGCCCCAGCATTTT. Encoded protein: CASSVLGPTSNQPQHF. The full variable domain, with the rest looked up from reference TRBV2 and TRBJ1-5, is EPEVTQTPSHQVTQMGQEVILRCVPISNHLYFYWYRQILGQKVEFLVSFYNNEISEKSEIFDDQFSVERPDGSNFTLKIRSTKLEDSAMYFCASSVLGPTSNQPQHFGDGTRLSIL.

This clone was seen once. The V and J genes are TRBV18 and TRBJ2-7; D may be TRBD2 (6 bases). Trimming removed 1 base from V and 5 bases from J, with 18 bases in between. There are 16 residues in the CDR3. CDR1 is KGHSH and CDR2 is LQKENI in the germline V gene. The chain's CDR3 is CASSPLVTGVGDEQYF. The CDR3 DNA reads TGTGCCAGCTCACCACTCGTTACGGGAGTGGGAGACGAGCAGTACTTC.

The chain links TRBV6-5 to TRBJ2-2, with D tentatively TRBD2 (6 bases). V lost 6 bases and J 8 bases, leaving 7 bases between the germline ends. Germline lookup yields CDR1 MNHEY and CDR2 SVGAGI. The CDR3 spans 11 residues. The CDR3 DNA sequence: TGTGCCAGCAGCGGGAGAGGGGAGCTGTTTTTT. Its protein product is CASSGRGELFF.

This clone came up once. The CDR3 is CASRSQGANYGYTF. In nucleotides, the CDR3 is TGTGCCAGCAGATCCCAGGGGGCGAACTATGGCTACACCTTC. This sequence joins TRBV28 and TRBJ1-2; TRBD1 matches at 8 bases. V was pared by 6 bases and J by 2 bases, with 5 bases of the junction left unmatched. The germline CDR1 and CDR2 sequences are MDHEN and SYDVKM. The CDR3 spans 14 residues.

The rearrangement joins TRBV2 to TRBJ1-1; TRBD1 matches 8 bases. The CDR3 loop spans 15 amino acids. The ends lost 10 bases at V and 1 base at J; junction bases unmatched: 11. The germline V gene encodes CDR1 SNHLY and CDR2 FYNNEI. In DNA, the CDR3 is TGTGCCACGGCGAACCAGGGGGCAGGGAACACTGAAGCTTTCTTT. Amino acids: CATANQGAGNTEAFF.

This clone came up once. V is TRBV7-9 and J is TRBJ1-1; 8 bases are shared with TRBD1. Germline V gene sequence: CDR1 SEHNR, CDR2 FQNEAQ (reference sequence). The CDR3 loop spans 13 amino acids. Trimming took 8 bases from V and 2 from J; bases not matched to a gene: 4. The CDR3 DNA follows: TGTGCCAGCGCTGACAGGGGAAACACTGAAGCTTTCTTT. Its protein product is CASADRGNTEAFF. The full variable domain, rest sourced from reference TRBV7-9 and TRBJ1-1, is DTGVSQNPRHKITKRGQNVTFRCDPISEHNRLYWYRQTLGQGPEFLTYFQNEAQLEKSRLLSDRFSAERPKGSFSTLEIQRTEQGDSAMYLCASADRGNTEAFFGQGTRLTVV.

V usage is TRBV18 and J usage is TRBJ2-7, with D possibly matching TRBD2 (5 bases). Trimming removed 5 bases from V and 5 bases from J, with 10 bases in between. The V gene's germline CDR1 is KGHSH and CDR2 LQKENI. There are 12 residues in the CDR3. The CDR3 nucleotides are TGTGCCAGCTCAACTCTAGCCCACGAGCAGTACTTC. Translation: CASSTLAHEQYF.

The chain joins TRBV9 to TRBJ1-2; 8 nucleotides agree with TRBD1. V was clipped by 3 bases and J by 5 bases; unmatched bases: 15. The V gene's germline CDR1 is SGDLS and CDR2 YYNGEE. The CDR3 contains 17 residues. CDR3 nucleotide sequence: TGTGCCAGCAGCGCGACAGGGGCTTCGGGACCCAAGTATGGCTACACCTTC. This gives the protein CASSATGASGPKYGYTF.

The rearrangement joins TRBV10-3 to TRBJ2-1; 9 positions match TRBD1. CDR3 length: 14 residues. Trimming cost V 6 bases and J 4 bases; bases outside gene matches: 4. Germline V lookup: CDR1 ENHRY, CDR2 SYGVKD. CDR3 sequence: CAISEDRGYNEQFF. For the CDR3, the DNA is TGTGCCATCAGCGAGGACAGGGGATACAATGAGCAGTTCTTC.

The CDR3: CASSLMAGNNQPQHF. The CDR3 region has the DNA TGTGCCAGCAGCTTAATGGCAGGGAACAATCAGCCCCAGCATTTT. The rearrangement uses TRBV7-2 and TRBJ1-5; maybe TRBD1 (5 bases). Trimming shortened V by 2 bases and J by 3 bases, and 11 bases separated the two germline ends. CDR1 and CDR2 (germline): SGHTA, FQGNSA. The CDR3 runs 15 residues.

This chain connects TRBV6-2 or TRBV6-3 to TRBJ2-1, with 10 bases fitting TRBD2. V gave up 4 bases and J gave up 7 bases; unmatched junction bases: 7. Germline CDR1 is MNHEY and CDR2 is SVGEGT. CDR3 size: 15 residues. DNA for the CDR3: TGTGCCAGCAGTTCAAGCGGGAGGGCCCGTAATGAGCAGTTCTTC. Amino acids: CASSSSGRARNEQFF.